This T cell receptor (beta chain) comes out of a study of cytomegalovirus exposure and HLA in healthy donors. Whole-study findings and limits: A few V segments could not be told apart, such as TRBV6-2 and TRBV6-3, and were left out.

For this clone: Its antigen is not known.

The PCR ran on 60 Vbeta and 13 Jbeta primers. Using immunoSEQ multiplex PCR, the repertoire was profiled, and TCRdb retains in-frame clones only, with some absent. The data contain some 160,000 clones, around 77% of them singletons. The CDR3 extends over 17 amino acids. Germline CDR1 is WNHNN and CDR2 is SYGVQD (reference sequence). With 6 bases clipped from V and 0 bases from J, the junction kept 11 bases outside the gene matches. V gene TRBV10-1 combines with J gene TRBJ2-7; TRBD2 aligns across 10 bases. The sequencing sample was made of PBMCs. The TCR sequence derives from a man between 60 and 70 years old in good health and CMV-seronegative. CDR3: CASRLRRASGGSYEQYF. For the CDR3, the DNA is TGCGCCAGCAGGCTCAGGCGAGCTAGCGGGGGCTCCTACGAGCAGTACTTC.